A single count supports the clone carrying this T cell receptor beta chain. Per the authors' pipeline: Reference gene primer amplification yielded estimated nucleated cell counts. This table comes from immunoSEQ multiplex PCR, and its TCRdb copy is limited to in-frame clones, with some not included. The V and J calls and clone size were taken over from that table, and D and trimming were inferred from the DNA. The sample includes 200,000 to 250,000 clones, around 88% of them seen just once. V was shortened by 4 bases and J by 11 bases, with 19 bases between the two germline ends. The germline V gene encodes CDR1 KGHDR and CDR2 SFDVKD. This CDR3 spans 15 amino acids. The data belong to a study of blood T cell repertoires in COVID-19. Study-wide context: Some COVID-19 samples were acute and others convalescent; all came from the United States, Italy and Spain. Sources were T cells, B-cell-depleted T cells, or PBMCs; the material itself was cDNA or gDNA.

This TCR was recovered from a man in his late teens or twenties with active or convalescent COVID-19. The chain employs TRBV24-1 and TRBJ2-2, with a tentative D call TRBD2 (5 bases). The sequenced sample was peripheral blood. The CDR3 DNA is TGTGCCACCAGTGACCCCAGCAGGACTTCAGGAGAGCTGTTTTTT. Amino acid sequence: CATSDPSRTSGELFF.